This note documents a single T cell receptor beta chain sequence. Its antigen is as yet unknown. This sample was taken from a study of cytomegalovirus exposure and HLA in healthy donors. Overall study context: An earlier analysis found around 100 million unique TCR beta sequences from about 179 million T cells. Broader study findings: It was in a later analysis that TCR association rates were seen to vary by HLA locus, highest for DRB1 and lowest for HLA-C. Data from an earlier analysis indicated that most TCR beta V segments were productive either about 90% or about 30% of the time.

The CDR3 is 12 residues long. V lost 6 bases and J lost 5, with 10 bases in between. Looked up from germline, CDR1 is LNHDA and CDR2 is SQIVND (reference sequence). The PCR used 60 Vbeta and 13 Jbeta primers. Clones were sequenced by immunoSEQ multiplex PCR, and TCRdb holds only the in-frame ones, with some missing. The sample has roughly 77,000 clones, around 78% seen once; the top ten hold 4% to 4.5%. The clonotype was recovered from a man in his forties or fifties in good health and CMV-seronegative. V and J are TRBV19 and TRBJ2-5; D not resolved. Sequencing input: PBMCs. The CDR3 sequence is CASSPIGETQYF. CDR3 bases: TGTGCCAGTAGCCCAATCGGGGAGACCCAGTACTTC.